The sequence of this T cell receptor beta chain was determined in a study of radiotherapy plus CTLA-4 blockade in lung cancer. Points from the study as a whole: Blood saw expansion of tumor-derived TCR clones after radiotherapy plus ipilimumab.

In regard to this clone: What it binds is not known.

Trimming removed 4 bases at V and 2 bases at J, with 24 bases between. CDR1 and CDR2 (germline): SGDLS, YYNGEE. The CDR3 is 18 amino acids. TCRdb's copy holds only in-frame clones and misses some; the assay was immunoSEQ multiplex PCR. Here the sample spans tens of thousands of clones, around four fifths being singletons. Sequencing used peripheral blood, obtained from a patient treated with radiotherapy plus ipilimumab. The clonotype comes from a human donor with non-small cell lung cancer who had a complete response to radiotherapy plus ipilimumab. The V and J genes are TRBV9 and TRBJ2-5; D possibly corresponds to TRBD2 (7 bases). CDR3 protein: CASSPEGFRGGRQETQYF. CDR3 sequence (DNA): TGTGCCAGCAGCCCGGAAGGGTTTAGGGGGGGTAGACAAGAGACCCAGTACTTC.